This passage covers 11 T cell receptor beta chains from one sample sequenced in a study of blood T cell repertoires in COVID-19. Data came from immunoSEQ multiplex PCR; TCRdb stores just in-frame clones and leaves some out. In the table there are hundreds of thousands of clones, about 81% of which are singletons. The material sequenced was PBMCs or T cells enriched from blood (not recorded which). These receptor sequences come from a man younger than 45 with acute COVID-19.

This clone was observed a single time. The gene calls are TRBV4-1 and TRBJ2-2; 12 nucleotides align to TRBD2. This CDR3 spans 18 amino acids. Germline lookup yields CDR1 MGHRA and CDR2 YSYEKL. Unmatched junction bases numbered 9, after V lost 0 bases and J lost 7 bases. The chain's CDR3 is CASSQEPTSGSIGGELFF. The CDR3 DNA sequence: TGCGCCAGCAGCCAAGAGCCGACTAGCGGGAGTATAGGCGGGGAGCTGTTTTTT.

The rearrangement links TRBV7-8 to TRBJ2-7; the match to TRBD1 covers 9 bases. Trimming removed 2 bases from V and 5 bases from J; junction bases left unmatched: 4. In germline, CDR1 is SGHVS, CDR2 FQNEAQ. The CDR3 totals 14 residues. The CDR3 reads CASSLLTGGNEQYV. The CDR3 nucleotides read TGTGCCAGCAGCTTACTGACAGGGGGGAACGAGCAGTACGTC.

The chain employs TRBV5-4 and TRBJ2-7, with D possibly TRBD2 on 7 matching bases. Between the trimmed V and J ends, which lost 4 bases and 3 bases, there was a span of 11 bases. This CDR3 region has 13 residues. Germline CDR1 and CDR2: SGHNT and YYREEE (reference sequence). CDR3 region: CASSRGGRYEQYV. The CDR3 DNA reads TGTGCCAGCAGCCGCGGGGGCCGCTACGAGCAGTACGTC.

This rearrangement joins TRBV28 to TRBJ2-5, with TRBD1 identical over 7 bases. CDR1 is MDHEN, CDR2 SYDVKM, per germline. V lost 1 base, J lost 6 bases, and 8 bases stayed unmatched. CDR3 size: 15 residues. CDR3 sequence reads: CASSLYVTGLKTQYF. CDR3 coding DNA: TGTGCCAGCAGTTTATATGTGACAGGGCTAAAGACCCAGTACTTC.

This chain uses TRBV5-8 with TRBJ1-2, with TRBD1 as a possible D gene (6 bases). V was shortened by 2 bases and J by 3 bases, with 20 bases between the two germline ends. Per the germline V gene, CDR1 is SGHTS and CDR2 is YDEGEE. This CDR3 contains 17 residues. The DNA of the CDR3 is TGTGCCAGCAGCTTATATGCGAGGGGGGGGCACGACTATGGCTACACCTTC. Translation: CASSLYARGGHDYGYTF.

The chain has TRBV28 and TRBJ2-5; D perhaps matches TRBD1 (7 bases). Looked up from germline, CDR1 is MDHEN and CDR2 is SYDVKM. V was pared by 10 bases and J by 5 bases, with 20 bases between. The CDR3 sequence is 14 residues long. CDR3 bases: TGTGCCACCAGGGGGGAAGGAGGGCTGGAGACCCAGTACTTC. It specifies CATRGEGGLETQYF.

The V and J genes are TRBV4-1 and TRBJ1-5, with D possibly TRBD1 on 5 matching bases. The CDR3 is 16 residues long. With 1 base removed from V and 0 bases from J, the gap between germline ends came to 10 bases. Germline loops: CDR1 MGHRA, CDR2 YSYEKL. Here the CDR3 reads CASSQGGRVSNQPQHF. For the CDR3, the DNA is TGCGCCAGCAGCCAAGGAGGCAGGGTTAGCAATCAGCCCCAGCATTTT.

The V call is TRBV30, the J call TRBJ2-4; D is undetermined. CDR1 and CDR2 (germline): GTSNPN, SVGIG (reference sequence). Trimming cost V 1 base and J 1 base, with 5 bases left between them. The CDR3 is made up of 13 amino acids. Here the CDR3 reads CAWSASAKNIQYF. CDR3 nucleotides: TGTGCCTGGAGTGCCTCGGCCAAAAACATTCAGTACTTC.

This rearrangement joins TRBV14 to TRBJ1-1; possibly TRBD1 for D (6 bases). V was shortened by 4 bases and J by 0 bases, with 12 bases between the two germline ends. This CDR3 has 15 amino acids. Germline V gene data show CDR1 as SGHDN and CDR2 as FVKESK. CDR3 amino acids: CASSLGQRLNTEAFF. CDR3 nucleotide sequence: TGTGCCAGCAGCCTCGGACAGCGATTGAACACTGAAGCTTTCTTT.

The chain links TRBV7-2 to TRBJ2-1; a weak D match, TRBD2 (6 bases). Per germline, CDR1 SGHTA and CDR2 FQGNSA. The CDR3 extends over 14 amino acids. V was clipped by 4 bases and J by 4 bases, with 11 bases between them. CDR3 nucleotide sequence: TGTGCCAGCAGCTCCGAGCGGGCTTACAATGAGCAGTTCTTC. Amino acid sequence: CASSSERAYNEQFF.

The CDR3: CASSTGQGGNQPQHF. Written as DNA, the CDR3 is TGTGCCAGCTCAACGGGACAGGGGGGCAATCAGCCCCAGCATTTT. The J gene is TRBJ1-5, the V gene TRBV18; TRBD1 matches at 11 bases. Germline V gene data show CDR1 as KGHSH and CDR2 as LQKENI. The CDR3 has 15 amino acids. The V segment lost 5 bases and the J segment 2 bases; nucleotides outside the gene matches: 2.